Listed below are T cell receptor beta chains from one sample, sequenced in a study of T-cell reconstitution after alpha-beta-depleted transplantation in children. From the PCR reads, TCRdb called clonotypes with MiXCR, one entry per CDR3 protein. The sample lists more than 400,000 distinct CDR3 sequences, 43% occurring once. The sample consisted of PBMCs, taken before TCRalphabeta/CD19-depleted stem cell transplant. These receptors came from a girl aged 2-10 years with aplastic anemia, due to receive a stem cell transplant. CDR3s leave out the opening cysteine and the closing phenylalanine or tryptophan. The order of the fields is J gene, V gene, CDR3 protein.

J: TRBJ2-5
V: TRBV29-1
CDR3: SVGQSQETQY

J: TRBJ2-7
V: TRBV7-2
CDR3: ASSAPYPGGSYEQY

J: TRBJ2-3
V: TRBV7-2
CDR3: ASSRDRVGADTQY

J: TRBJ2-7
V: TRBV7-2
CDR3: ASSLSGSTKSHEQY

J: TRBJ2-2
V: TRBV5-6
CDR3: ASSWGPTGELF

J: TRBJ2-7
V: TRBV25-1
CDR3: ASSGGTSGLSYEQY

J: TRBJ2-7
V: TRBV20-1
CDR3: SARDFFGLQSSYEQY

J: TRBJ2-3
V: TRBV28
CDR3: ASSDTSGDRPPDTQY

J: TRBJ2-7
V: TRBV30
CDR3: AWSLGDLLADEQY

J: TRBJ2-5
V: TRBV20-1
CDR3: SVPKGQGETQY

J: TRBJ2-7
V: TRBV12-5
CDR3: ASGARDFGSYEQY

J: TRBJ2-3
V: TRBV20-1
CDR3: SAGTDTDTQY

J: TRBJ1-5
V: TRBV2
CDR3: ASSLMYSNQPQH

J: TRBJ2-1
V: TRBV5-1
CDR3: ASSPEPSGSSYNEQF

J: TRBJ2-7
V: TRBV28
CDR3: ASSSQGNSYEQY

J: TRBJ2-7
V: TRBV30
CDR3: AWSVRGGRREQY